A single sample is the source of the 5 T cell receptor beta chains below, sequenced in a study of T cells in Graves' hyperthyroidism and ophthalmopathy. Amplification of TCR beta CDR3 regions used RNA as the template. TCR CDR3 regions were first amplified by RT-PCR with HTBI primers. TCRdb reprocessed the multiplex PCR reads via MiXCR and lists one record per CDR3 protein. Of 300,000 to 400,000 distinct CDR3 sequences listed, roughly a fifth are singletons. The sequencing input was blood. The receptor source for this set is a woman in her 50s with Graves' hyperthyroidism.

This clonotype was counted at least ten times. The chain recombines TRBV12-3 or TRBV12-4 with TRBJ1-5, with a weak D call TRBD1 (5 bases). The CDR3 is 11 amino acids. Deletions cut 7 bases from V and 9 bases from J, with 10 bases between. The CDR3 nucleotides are TGTGCCAGCAAACTAACAGGGCCCCAGCATTTT. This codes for CASKLTGPQHF.

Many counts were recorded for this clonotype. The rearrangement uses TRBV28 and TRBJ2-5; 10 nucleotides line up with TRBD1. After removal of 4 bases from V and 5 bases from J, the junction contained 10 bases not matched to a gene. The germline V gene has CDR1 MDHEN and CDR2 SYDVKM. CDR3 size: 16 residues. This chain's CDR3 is CASSSNFGTGDETQYF. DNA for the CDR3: TGTGCCAGCAGTTCCAATTTCGGGACAGGGGATGAGACCCAGTACTTC.

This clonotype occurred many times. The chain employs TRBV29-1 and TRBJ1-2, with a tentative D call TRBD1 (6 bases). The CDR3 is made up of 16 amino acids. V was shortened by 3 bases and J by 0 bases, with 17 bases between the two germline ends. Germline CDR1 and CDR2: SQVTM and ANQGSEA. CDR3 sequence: CSVDGGAEGSNYGYTF. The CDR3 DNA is TGCAGCGTTGACGGGGGGGCAGAGGGATCTAACTATGGCTACACCTTC.

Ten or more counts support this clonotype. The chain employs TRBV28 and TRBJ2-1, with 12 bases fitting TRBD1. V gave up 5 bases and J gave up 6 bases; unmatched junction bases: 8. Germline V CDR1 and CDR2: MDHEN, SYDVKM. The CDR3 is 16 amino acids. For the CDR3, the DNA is TGTGCCAGCAGTACGCTCGGGACAGGGGGCAGCAATGAGCAGTTCTTC. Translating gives CASSTLGTGGSNEQFF. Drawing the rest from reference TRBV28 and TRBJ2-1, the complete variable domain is DVKVTQSSRYLVKRTGEKVFLECVQDMDHENMFWYRQDPGLGLRLIYFSYDVKMKEKGDIPEGYSVSREKKERFSLILESASTNQTSMYLCASSTLGTGGSNEQFFGPGTRLTVL.

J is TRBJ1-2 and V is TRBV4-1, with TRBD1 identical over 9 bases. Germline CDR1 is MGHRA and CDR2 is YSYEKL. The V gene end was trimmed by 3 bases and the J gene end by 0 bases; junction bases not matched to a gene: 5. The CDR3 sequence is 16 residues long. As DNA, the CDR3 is TGCGCCAGCAGCCAGACGGGACAGGGCCCTAACTATGGCTACACCTTC. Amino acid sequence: CASSQTGQGPNYGYTF.